This T cell receptor beta chain was identified in a study of blood T cells in healthy people across ages. Germline V CDR1 and CDR2: SGHTA, FQGNSA. There are 15 residues in the CDR3. Trimming removed 3 bases from V and 0 bases from J, with 11 bases in between. Then a second PCR, running roughly 7 to 11 cycles, was carried out with a sample-barcoded 5' primer and a J-beta primer mix. Tagging of each cDNA molecule was performed by a template-switch adaptor with 12 random nucleotides. TCRdb fed the 5' RACE reads into MiXCR, producing one record per CDR3 protein. Of hundreds of thousands of distinct CDR3 sequences listed, roughly 32% are singletons.

Sequencing was performed on blood. The chain is built from TRBV7-2 and TRBJ1-1, with a possible D match to TRBD1 (5 bases). The TCR originated in a woman aged 80 or older in good health. The CDR3 DNA reads TGTGCCAGCAGCTTCTATCAGGGCCTGAACACTGAAGCTTTCTTT. It specifies CASSFYQGLNTEAFF.